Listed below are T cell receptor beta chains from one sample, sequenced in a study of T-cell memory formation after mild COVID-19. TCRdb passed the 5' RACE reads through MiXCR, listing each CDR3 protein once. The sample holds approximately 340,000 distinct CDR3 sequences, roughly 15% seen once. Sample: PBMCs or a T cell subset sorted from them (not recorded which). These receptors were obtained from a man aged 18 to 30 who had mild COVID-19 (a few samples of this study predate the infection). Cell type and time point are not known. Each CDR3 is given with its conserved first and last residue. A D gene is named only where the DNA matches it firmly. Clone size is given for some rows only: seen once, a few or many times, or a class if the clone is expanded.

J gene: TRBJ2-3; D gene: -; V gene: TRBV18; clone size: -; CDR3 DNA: TGTGCCAGCTCACCACCTACTCAGGGGCAGTATTTT; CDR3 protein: CASSPPTQGQYF
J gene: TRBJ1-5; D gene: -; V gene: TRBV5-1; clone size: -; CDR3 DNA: TGCGCCAGCAGCTTGGCCGGTGGAGGGGATCAGCCCCAGCATTTT; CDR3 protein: CASSLAGGGDQPQHF
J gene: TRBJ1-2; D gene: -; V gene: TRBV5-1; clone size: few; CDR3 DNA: TGCGCCAGCAGCTCTGGACCTGTCGGCTACACCTTC; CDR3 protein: CASSSGPVGYTF
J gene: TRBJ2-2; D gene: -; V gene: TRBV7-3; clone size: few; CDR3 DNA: TGTGCCAGCAGCCCGTGGGGAAACACCGGGGAGCTGTTTTTT; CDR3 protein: CASSPWGNTGELFF
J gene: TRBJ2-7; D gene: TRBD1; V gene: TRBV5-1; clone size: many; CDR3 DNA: TGCGCCAGCAGCTGGACGACAGGGCTAGGGAACGAGCAGTACTTC; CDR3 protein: CASSWTTGLGNEQYF
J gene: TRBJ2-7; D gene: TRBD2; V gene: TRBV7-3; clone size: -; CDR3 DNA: TGTGCCAGCAGCTCCCATCTAGCGGGGTCCACCGAGCAGTACTTC; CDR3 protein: CASSSHLAGSTEQYF
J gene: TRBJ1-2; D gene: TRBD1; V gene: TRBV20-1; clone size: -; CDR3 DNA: TGCAGTGCTAGACAAAGGGGACAGGTTATAGGAGGCTACACCTTC; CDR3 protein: CSARQRGQVIGGYTF
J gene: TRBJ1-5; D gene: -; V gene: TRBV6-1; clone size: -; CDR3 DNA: TGTGCCACCACGTATGGGACACGGGAAGGCTCAAGGATGTGGCCCCAGCATTTT; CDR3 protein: CATTYGTREGSRMWPQHF
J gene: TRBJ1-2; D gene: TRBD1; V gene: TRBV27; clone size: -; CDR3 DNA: TGTGCCAGCAGTATAAACAGGGGGCGCAATGGCTACACCTTC; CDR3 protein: CASSINRGRNGYTF
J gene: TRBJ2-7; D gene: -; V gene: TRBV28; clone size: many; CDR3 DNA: TGTGCCAGCAGTTTAGAGGGGGGGTCCTACGAGCAGTACTTC; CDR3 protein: CASSLEGGSYEQYF
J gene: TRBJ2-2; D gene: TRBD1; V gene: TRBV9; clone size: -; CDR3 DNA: TGTGCCAGCAGCCCCGGACAGGGGGGGGACACCGGGGAGCTGTTTTTT; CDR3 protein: CASSPGQGGDTGELFF
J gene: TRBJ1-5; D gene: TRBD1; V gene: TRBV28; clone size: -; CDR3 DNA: TGTGCCAGCAGTTTAATGGGACAGGGGTATCAGCCCCAGCATTTT; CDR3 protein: CASSLMGQGYQPQHF
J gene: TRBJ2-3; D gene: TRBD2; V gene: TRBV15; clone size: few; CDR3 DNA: TGTGCCACCAGCAAGACTAGCGGGGGGACCAACACAGATACGCAGTATTTT; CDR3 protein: CATSKTSGGTNTDTQYF
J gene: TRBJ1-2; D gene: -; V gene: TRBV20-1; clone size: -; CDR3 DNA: TGCAGTGCTAGCGCGCTCCGGGACACATTTAACTATGGCTACACCTTC; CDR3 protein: CSASALRDTFNYGYTF
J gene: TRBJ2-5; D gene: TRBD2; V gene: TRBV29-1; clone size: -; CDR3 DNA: TGCAGCGTTGCGTACCAAAGCGGGGGGGAGACCCAGTACTTC; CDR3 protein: CSVAYQSGGETQYF
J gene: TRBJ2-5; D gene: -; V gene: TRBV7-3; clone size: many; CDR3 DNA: TGTGCCAGCAGCTTAGGGGGGGCTCAAGAGACCCAGTACTTC; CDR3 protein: CASSLGGAQETQYF
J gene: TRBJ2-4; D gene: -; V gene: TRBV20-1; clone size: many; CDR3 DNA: TGCAGTGCTACGGCGCTAGCCAAAAACATTCAGTACTTC; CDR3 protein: CSATALAKNIQYF
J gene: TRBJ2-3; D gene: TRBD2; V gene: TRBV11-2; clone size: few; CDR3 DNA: TGTGCCAGCAGCTTACCTTACGGGGGGGCAACAGATACGCAGTATTTT; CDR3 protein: CASSLPYGGATDTQYF
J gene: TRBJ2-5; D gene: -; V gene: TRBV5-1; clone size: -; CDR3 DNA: TGCGCCAGCAGCTTGGAGTTAGGGGGAAAGACCCAGTACTTC; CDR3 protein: CASSLELGGKTQYF
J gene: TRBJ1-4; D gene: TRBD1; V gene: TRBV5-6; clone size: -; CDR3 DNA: TGTGCCAGCAGAAGGGACAGGGCCTTGGAAAAACTGTTTTTT; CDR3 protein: CASRRDRALEKLFF
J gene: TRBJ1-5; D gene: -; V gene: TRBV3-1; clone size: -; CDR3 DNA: TGTGCCAGCAGCCCTTACAGGGATCAGCCCCAGCATTTT; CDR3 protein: CASSPYRDQPQHF
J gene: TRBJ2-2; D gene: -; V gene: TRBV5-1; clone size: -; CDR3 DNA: TGCGCCAGCAGCTGGGACCATAGGAGGAGCGGGGAGCTGTTTTTT; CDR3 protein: CASSWDHRRSGELFF
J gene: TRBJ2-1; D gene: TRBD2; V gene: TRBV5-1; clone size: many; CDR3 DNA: TGCGCCAGCAGCCTGCGGGGGGCCGTCAGCTCCTACAATGAGCAGTTCTTC; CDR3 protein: CASSLRGAVSSYNEQFF
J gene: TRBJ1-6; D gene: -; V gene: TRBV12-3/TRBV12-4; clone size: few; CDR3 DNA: TGTGCCAGCAGTTCCCCCCATTCACCCCTCCACTTT; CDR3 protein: CASSSPHSPLHF
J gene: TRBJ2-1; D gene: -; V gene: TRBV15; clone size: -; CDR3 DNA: TGTGCAAACCGGGATTCCTACAATGAGCAGTTCTTC; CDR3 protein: CANRDSYNEQFF
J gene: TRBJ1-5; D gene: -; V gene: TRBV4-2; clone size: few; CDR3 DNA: TGTGCCAGCAGCCAAGGGGGCCCCGGTGGGCGGCAGCCCCAGCATTTT; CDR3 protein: CASSQGGPGGRQPQHF
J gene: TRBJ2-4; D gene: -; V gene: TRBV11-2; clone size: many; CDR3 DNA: TGTGCCAGCAGCCCCATAATCGGGCGCAGAGCCAAAAACATTCAGTACTTC; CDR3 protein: CASSPIIGRRAKNIQYF
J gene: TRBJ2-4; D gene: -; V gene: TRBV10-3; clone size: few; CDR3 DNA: TGTGCCATCAGTGAAGGGCAGGTTGAAGCCAAAAACATTCAGTACTTC; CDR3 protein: CAISEGQVEAKNIQYF
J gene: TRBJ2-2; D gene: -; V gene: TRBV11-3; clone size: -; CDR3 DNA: TGTGCCAGCAGCCCCTCTTGGACAGTTGTGACCGGGGAGCTGTTTTTT; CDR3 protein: CASSPSWTVVTGELFF
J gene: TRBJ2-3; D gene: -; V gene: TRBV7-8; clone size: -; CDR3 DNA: TGTGCCAGCAGCTTTCTAACAGCGGAATCAACGCAGTATTTT; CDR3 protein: CASSFLTAESTQYF
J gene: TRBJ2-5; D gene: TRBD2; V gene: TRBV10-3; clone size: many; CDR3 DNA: TGTGCCATCATGCGGGGGGAGCAAGAGACCCAGTACTTC; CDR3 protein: CAIMRGEQETQYF
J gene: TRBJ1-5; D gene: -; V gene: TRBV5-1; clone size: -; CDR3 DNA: TGCGCCAGCAGCGAAGGTTCGACGCTGGGTGGGCATAGCAATCAGCCCCAGCATTTT; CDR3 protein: CASSEGSTLGGHSNQPQHF
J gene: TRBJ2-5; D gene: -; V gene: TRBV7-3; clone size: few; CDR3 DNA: TGTGCCAGCAGCCCGAGTGGGGCGGGGGAGACCCAGTACTTC; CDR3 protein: CASSPSGAGETQYF
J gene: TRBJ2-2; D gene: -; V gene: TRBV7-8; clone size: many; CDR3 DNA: TGTGCCAGCAGCCCGGACACCGGGGAGCTGTTTTTT; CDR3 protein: CASSPDTGELFF
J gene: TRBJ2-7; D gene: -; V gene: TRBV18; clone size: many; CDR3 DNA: TGTGCCAGCTCACCGATCGGAGTTGAGCAGTACTTC; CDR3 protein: CASSPIGVEQYF
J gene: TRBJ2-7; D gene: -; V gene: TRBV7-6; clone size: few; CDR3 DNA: TGTGCCAGCAGCCGGGACCTAGCCTACGAGCAGTACTTC; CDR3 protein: CASSRDLAYEQYF
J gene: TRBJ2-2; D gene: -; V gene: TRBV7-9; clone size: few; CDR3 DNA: TGTGCCAGCAGTCCACCCGTGGGGGCAAATGGCGGGGAGCTGTTTTTT; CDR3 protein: CASSPPVGANGGELFF
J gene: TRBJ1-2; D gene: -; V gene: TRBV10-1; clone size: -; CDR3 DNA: TGCGCCAGCAGTGACCACGCCCGGGACACCTATGGCTACACCTTC; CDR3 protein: CASSDHARDTYGYTF
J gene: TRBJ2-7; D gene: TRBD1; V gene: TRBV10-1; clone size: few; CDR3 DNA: TGCGCCAGCAGTCCTCGACAGGGTTGGCAGGGCGAGCAGTACTTC; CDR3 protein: CASSPRQGWQGEQYF
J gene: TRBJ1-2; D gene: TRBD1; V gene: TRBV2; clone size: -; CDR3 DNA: TGTGCCAGCAAAGGACGACAGGGGAACTATGGCTACACCTTC; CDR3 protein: CASKGRQGNYGYTF
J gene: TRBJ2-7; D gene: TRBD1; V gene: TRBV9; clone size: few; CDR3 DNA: TGTGCCAGCAGCGCCGCCGGGACAGCCGGCGAGCAGTACTTC; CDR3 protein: CASSAAGTAGEQYF
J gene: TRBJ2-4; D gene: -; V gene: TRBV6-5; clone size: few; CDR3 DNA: TGTGCCAGCAGTTACTCCGGCGGGGGCAGCAACATTCAGTACTTC; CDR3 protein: CASSYSGGGSNIQYF
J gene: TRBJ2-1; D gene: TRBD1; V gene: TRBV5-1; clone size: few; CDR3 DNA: TGCGCCAGCAGCTGGGACAGGGCGATGGATGAGCAGTTCTTC; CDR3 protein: CASSWDRAMDEQFF
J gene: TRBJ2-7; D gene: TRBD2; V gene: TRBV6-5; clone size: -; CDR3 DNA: TGTGCCAGCAGTTACTCGGGGACTAGACTTGCCGAGCAGTACTTC; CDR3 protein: CASSYSGTRLAEQYF
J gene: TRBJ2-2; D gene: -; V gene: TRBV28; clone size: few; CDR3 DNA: TGTGCCAGCCTAGAGGGGGCGAACACCGGGGAGCTGTTTTTT; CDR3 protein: CASLEGANTGELFF
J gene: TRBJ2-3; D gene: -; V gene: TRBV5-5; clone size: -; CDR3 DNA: TGTGCCAGCAGGCTGGGGTGGGATACGCAGTATTTT; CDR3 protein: CASRLGWDTQYF
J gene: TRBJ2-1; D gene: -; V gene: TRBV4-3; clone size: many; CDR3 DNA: TGCGCCAGCAGCCAAGCGCAAAATACAGGTAACAATGAGCAGTTCTTC; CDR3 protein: CASSQAQNTGNNEQFF